This TCR beta chain was retrieved from a study of naive CD8 T cells in extremely preterm neonates. Study observations and caveats: Limitations included small sample size and variable preterm productive templates. iChao1 richness was lowest in preterm neonates, significantly versus all ages.

V lost 7 bases, J lost 6 bases, and 21 bases lay in between. The germline V gene has CDR1 MNHNS and CDR2 SASEGT. The CDR3 has 15 residues. A remark on this clone: Its antigen is currently unknown.

Some clones are missing from TCRdb's copy, which holds only in-frame ones; the method was immunoSEQ multiplex PCR. This table holds approximately 4,800 clones, around 97% found once. Input material: naive CD8+ T cells from blood. The sequence was collected from a human donor in good health. The chain uses TRBV6-1 and TRBJ1-1; D gene ambiguous. The CDR3: CASTIRSVAAAEAFF. CDR3 sequence (DNA): TGTGCCAGCACGATAAGGAGTGTCGCGGCGGCTGAAGCTTTCTTT.